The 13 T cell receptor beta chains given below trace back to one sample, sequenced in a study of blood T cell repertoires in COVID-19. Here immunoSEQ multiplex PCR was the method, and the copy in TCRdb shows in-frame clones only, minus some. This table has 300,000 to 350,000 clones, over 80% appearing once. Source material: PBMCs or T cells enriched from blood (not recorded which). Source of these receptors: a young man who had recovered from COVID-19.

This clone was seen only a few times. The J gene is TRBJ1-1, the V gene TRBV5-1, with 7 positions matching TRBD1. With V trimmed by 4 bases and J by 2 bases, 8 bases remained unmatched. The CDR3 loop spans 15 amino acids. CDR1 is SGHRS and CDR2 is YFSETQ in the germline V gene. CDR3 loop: CASSRTGQSNTEAFF. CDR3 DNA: TGCGCCAGCAGCCGGACGGGACAGTCCAACACTGAAGCTTTCTTT.

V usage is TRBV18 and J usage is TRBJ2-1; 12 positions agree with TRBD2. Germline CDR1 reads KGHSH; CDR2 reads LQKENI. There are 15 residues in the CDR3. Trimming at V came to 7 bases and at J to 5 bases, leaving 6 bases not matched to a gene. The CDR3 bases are TGTGCCAGCTTTCCGGGACTAGCGGGCGACAATGAGCAGTTCTTC. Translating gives CASFPGLAGDNEQFF.

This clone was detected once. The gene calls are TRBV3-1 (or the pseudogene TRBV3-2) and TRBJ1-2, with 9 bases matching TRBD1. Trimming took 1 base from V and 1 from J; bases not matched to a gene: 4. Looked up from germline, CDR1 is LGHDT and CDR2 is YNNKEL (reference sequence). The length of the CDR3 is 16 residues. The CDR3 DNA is TGTGCCAGCAGCCAAGTTTGGACAGGGGTTAACTATGGCTACACCTTC. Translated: CASSQVWTGVNYGYTF.

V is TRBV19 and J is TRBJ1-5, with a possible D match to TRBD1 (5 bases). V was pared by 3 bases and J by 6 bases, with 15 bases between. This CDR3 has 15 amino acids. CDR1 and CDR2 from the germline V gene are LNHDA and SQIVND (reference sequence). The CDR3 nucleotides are TGTGCCAGTAGTATCCCGGGGGATGAAAGTCAGCCCCAGCATTTT. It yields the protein CASSIPGDESQPQHF. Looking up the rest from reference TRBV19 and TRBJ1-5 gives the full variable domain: DGGITQSPKYLFRKEGQNVTLSCEQNLNHDAMYWYRQDPGQGLRLIYYSQIVNDFQKGDIAEGYSVSREKKESFPLTVTSAQKNPTAFYLCASSIPGDESQPQHFGDGTRLSIL.

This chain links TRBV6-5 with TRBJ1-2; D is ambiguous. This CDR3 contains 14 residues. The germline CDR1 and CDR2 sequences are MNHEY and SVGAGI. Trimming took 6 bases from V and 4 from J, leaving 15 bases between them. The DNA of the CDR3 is TGTGCCAGCAGGCGGCCGGGAGCTCCCTATGGCTACACCTTC. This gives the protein CASRRPGAPYGYTF.

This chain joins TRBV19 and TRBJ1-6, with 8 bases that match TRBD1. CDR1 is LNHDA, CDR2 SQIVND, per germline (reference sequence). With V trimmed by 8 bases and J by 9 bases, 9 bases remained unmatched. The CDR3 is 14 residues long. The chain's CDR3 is CASGQDRVGSPLHF. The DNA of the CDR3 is TGTGCCAGTGGCCAGGACAGGGTCGGTTCACCCCTCCACTTT.

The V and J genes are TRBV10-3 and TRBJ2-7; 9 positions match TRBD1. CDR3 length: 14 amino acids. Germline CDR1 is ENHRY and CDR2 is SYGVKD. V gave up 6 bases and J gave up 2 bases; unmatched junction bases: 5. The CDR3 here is CAIRTTGGAYEQYF. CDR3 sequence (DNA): TGTGCCATCAGAACGACAGGGGGTGCCTACGAGCAGTACTTC.

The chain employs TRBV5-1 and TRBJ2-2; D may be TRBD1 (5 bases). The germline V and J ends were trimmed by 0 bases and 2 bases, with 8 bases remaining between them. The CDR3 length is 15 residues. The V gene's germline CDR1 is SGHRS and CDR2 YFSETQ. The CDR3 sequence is CASSLGGHNTGELFF. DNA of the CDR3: TGCGCCAGCAGCTTGGGTGGACACAACACCGGGGAGCTGTTTTTT.

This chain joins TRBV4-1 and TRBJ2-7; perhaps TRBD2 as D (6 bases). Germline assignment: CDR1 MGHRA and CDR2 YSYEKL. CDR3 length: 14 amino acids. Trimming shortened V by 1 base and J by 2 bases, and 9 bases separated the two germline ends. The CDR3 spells CASSQVSGAYEQYF. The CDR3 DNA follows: TGCGCCAGCAGCCAAGTTTCGGGGGCCTACGAGCAGTACTTC.

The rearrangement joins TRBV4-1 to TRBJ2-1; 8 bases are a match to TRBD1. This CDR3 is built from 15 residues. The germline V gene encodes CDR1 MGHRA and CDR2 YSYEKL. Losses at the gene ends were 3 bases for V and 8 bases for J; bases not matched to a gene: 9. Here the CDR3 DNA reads TGCGCCAGCAGCCAGAGGACAGGGCGGGATTATGAGCAGTTCTTC. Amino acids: CASSQRTGRDYEQFF.

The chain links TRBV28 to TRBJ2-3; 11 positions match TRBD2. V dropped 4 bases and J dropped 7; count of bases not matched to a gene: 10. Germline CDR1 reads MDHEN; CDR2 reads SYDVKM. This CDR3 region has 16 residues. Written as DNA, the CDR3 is TGTGCCAGCAGTTCAAAACTAGCGGGGGATCTATATACGCAGTATTTT. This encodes CASSSKLAGDLYTQYF.

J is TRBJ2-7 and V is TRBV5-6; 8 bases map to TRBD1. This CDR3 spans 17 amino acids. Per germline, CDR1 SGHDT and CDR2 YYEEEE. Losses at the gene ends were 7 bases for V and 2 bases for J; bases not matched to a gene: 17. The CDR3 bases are TGTGCCAGCCATAAGGGACAGGCGTCCTTCCTACCCTACGAGCAGTACTTC. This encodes CASHKGQASFLPYEQYF.

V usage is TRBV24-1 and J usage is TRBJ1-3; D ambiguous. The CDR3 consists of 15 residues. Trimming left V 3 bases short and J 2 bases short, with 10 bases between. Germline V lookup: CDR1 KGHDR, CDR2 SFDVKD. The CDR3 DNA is TGTGCCACCAGTGATCCGGAGTCGGCTGGAAACACCATATATTTT. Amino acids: CATSDPESAGNTIYF.